The sequence of this T cell receptor beta chain was determined in a study of CD8 T cells in Susac syndrome. This clonotype was recorded only once. With 4 bases removed from V and 3 bases from J, the gap between germline ends came to 20 bases. The length of the CDR3 is 16 residues. The germline gives CDR1 SGHRS, CDR2 YFSETQ. The authors reverse transcribed roughly 0.45 to 1 ug RNA with random hexamers. TCRdb independently ran MiXCR on the immunoSEQ multiplex PCR reads; one entry per CDR3 protein. The table lists about 180,000 distinct CDR3 sequences, approximately 95% of them singletons, with about 0.093% in the top ten.

What was sequenced was CD4+ T cells from PBMCs. The source of this sequence is a human donor with multiple sclerosis. This rearrangement joins TRBV5-1 to TRBJ2-7; D is possibly TRBD1 (7 bases). The chain's CDR3 is CASSPGQATGDYEQYF. The DNA of the CDR3 is TGCGCCAGCAGCCCCGGACAGGCAACGGGGGACTACGAGCAGTACTTC.